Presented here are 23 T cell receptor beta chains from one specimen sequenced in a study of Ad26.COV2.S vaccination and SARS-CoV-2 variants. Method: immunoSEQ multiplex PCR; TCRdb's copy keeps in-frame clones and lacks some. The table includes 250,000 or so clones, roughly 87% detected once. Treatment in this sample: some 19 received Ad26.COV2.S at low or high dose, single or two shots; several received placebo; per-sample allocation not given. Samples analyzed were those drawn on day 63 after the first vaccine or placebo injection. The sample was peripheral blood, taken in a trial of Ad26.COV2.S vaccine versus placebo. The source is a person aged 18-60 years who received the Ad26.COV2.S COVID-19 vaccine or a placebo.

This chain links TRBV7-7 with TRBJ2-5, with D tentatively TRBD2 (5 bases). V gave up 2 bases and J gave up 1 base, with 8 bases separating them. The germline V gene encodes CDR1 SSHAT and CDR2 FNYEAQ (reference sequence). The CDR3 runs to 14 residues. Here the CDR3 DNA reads TGTGCCAGCAGCTTAACGGGGAGCCAAGAGACCCAGTACTTC. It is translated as CASSLTGSQETQYF.

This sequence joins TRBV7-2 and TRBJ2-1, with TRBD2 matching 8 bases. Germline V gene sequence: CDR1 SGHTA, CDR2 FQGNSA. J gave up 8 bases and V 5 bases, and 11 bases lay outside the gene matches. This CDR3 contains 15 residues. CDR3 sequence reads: CASSPGGGRSDEQFF. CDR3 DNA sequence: TGTGCCAGCAGCCCCGGGGGGGGGAGAAGCGATGAGCAGTTCTTC.

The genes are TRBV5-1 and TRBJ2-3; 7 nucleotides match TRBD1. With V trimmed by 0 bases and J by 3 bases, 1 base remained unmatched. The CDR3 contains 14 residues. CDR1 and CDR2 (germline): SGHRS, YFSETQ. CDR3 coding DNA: TGCGCCAGCAGCTTGGAACAGGGGACAGATACGCAGTATTTT. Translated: CASSLEQGTDTQYF.

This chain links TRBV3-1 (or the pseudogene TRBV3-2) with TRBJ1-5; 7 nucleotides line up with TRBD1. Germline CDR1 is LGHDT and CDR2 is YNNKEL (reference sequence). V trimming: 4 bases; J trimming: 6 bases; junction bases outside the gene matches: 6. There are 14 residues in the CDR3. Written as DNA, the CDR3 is TGTGCCAGCAGCCGTCGACAGGGCGGTCAGCCCCAGCATTTT. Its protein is CASSRRQGGQPQHF.

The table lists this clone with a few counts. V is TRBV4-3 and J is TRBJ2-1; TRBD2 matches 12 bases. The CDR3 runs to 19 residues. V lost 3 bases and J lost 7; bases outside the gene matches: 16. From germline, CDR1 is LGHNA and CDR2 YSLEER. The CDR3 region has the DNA TGCGCCAGCAGCCACCCGACGCGGGGGTCTAGCGGGAGGGTTAATGAGCAGTTCTTC. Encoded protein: CASSHPTRGSSGRVNEQFF.

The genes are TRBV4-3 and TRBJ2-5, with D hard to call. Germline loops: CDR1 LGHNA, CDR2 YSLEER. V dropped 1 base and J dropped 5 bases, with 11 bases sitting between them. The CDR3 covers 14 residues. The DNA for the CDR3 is TGCGCCAGCAGCCAAGCGTCGATGAGGGAGACCCAGTACTTC. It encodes CASSQASMRETQYF.

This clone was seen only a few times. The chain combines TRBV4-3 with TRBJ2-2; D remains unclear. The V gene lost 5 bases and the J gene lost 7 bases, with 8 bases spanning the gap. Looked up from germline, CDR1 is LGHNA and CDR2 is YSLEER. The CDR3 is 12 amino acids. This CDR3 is CASSWVGGELFF. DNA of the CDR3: TGCGCCAGCAGCTGGGTTGGCGGGGAGCTGTTTTTT.

CDR3 nucleotides: TGTGCCAGCAGTGACGGGTGGGACGGGGAGCTGTTTTTT. Translation: CASSDGWDGELFF. This chain connects TRBV2 to TRBJ2-2; D not certain. V was shortened by 3 bases and J by 7 bases, with 9 bases between the two germline ends. Per germline, CDR1 SNHLY and CDR2 FYNNEI. The CDR3 is 13 residues long.

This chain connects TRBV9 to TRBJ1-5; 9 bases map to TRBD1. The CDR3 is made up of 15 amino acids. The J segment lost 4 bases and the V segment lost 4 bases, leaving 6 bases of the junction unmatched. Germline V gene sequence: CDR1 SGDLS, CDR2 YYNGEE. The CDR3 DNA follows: TGTGCCAGCAGCCCTGGACAGGGGAGTAATCAGCCCCAGCATTTT. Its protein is CASSPGQGSNQPQHF.

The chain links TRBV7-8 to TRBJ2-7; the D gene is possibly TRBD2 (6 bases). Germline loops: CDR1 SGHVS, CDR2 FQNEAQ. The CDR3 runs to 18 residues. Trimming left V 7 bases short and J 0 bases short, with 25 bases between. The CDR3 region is CASNQTGGWGEDSYEQYF. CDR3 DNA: TGTGCCAGCAACCAAACTGGTGGTTGGGGGGAGGACTCCTACGAGCAGTACTTC.

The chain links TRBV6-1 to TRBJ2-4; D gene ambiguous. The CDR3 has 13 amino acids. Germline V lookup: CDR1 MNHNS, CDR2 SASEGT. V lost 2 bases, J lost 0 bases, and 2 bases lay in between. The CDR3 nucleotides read TGTGCCAGCAGTGAACTAGCCAAAAACATTCAGTACTTC. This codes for CASSELAKNIQYF.

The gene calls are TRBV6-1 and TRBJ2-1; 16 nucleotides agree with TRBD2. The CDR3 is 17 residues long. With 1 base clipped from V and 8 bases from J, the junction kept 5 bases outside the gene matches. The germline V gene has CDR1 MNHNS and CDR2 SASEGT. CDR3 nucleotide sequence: TGTGCCAGCAGTGAAGAGGGACTAGCGGGAGGGCCGTATGAGCAGTTCTTC. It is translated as CASSEEGLAGGPYEQFF.

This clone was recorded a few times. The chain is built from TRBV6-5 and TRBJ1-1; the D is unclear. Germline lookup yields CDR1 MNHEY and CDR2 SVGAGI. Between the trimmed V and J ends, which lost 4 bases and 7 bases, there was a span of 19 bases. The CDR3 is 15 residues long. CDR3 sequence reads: CASSSSLLSFGEAFF. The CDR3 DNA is TGTGCCAGCAGTTCATCTCTCCTATCATTCGGTGAAGCTTTCTTT.

CDR3 coding DNA: TGTGCCAGCAGCTTAGCGCCTACAGTAGACTATGGCTACACCTTC. Its protein product is CASSLAPTVDYGYTF. This sequence joins TRBV7-2 and TRBJ1-2; D remains ambiguous. Germline CDR1 is SGHTA and CDR2 is FQGNSA. This CDR3 spans 15 amino acids. V lost 0 bases and J 3 bases, leaving 11 bases between the germline ends.

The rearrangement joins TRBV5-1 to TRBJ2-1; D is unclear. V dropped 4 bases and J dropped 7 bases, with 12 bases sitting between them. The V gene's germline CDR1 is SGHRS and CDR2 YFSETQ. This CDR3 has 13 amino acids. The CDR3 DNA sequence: TGCGCCAGCAGCCCGAACCTAGGAAATGAGCAGTTCTTC. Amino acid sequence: CASSPNLGNEQFF.

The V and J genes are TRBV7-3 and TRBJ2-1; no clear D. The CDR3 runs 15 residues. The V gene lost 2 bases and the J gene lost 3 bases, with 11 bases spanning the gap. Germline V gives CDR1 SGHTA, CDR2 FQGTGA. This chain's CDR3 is CASSLQEAGYNEQFF. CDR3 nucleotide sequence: TGTGCCAGCAGCTTACAAGAGGCCGGCTACAATGAGCAGTTCTTC.

The CDR3 nucleotides read TGTGCCAGTAGTACAGGGGGAAACACTGAAGCTTTCTTT. Encoded protein: CASSTGGNTEAFF. V gene TRBV19 combines with J gene TRBJ1-1; 7 bases match TRBD1. CDR1 is LNHDA and CDR2 is SQIVND in the germline V gene (reference sequence). The CDR3 covers 13 residues. Unmatched junction bases numbered 1, after V lost 4 bases and J lost 2 bases.

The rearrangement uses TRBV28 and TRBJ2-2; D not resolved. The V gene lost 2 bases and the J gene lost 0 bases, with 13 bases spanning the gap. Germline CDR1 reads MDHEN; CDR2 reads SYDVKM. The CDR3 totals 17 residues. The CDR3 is CASSLSFRVTNTGELFF. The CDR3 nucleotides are TGTGCCAGCAGTTTAAGTTTTAGGGTGACGAACACCGGGGAGCTGTTTTTT.

This CDR3 is CAIHPGHQNTEAFF. CDR3 bases: TGTGCCATTCACCCCGGACACCAGAACACTGAAGCTTTCTTT. V and J are TRBV6-6 and TRBJ1-1; weak D call: TRBD1 (5 bases). Germline V gene sequence: CDR1 MNHNY, CDR2 SVGAGI (reference sequence). CDR3 length: 14 residues. Trimming stripped 10 bases from V and 1 base from J, with 16 bases between.

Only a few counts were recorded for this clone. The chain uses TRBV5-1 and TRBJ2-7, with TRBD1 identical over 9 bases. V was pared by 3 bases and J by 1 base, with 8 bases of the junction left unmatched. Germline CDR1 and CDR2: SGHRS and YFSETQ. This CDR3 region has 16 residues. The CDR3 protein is CASSYGPGTGSYEQYF. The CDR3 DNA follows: TGCGCCAGCAGCTATGGACCCGGGACAGGGTCCTACGAGCAGTACTTC.

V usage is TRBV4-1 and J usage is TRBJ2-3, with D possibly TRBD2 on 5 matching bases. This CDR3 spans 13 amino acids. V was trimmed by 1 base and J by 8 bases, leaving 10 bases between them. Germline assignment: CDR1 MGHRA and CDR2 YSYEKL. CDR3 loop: CASSQVVGGTQYF. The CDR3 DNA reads TGCGCCAGCAGCCAAGTCGTCGGAGGTACGCAGTATTTT.

CDR3 sequence (DNA): TGTGCCAGCAGCCGGGGCTCCGAGACAAACTACGAGCAGTACGTC. Translation: CASSRGSETNYEQYV. This chain connects TRBV6-2 or TRBV6-3 to TRBJ2-7; D assignment may be TRBD1 or TRBD2 (5 bases each). V dropped 6 bases and J dropped 3 bases, with 18 bases sitting between them. The CDR3 is made up of 15 amino acids. CDR1 and CDR2 from the germline V gene are MNHEY and SVGEGT.

CDR3 sequence (DNA): TGTGCCAGCAGTGGACTTGAACAGGAAACCGGGGAGCTGTTTTTT. It codes for CASSGLEQETGELFF. The chain employs TRBV25-1 and TRBJ2-2, with D possibly matching TRBD1 (5 bases). CDR1 and CDR2 from the germline V gene are MGHDK and SYGVNS. This CDR3 has 15 amino acids. V lost 4 bases and J 5 bases, leaving 14 bases between the germline ends. The complete variable domain, with remaining parts taken from reference TRBV25-1 and TRBJ2-2, reads EADIYQTPRYLVIGTGKKITLECSQTMGHDKMYWYQQDPGMELHLIHYSYGVNSTEKGDLSSESTVSRIRTEHFPLTLESARPSHTSQYLCASSGLEQETGELFFGEGSRLTVL.